The 20 T cell receptor beta chains presented below share a single source sample, sequenced in a study of OX40 agonist ivuxolimab in advanced cancers. The assay was immunoSEQ multiplex PCR, and TCRdb's table has in-frame clones only and misses some. The sample lists tens of thousands of clones; approximately 84% were seen once. The sample was CD4+ or CD8+ T cells sorted from blood, taken in a trial of the OX40 agonist ivuxolimab. The receptor source for this set is an adult with an advanced solid tumor such as melanoma, head and neck, liver or kidney cancer.

The V gene is TRBV6-1, the J gene TRBJ2-6; D not certain. The CDR3 is 15 residues long. Germline V gene sequence: CDR1 MNHNS, CDR2 SASEGT. Between the trimmed V and J ends, which lost 4 bases and 1 base, there was a span of 8 bases. CDR3 DNA: TGTGCCAGCAGTGGAGGCGAATCTGGGGCCAACGTCCTGACTTTC. Translated, it gives CASSGGESGANVLTF.

The chain links TRBV6-1 to TRBJ2-1, with 9 bases matching TRBD1. The length of the CDR3 is 16 residues. CDR1 MNHNS and CDR2 SASEGT come from the germline V gene. V lost 2 bases and J lost 7; bases outside the gene matches: 9. CDR3 sequence reads: CASSEMGQTGGNEQFF. In nucleotides, the CDR3 is TGTGCCAGCAGTGAAATGGGGCAGACAGGGGGTAATGAGCAGTTCTTC.

The chain couples TRBV6-5 to TRBJ2-7; D gene uncertain. V was trimmed by 2 bases and J by 6 bases, leaving 17 bases between them. The CDR3 is 15 amino acids. CDR1 is MNHEY and CDR2 is SVGAGI in the germline V gene. The DNA of the CDR3 is TGTGCCAGCAGTTACGAGGCAGTCCGAAACGGCGAGCAGTACTTC. This gives the protein CASSYEAVRNGEQYF.

V usage is TRBV5-1 and J usage is TRBJ2-7, with D maybe TRBD2 (5 bases). CDR1 SGHRS and CDR2 YFSETQ come from the germline V gene. V was trimmed by 4 bases and J by 3 bases, leaving 23 bases between them. CDR3 length equals 17 residues. The CDR3 spells CASSNAREQSIFYEQYF. The CDR3 DNA reads as TGCGCCAGCAGCAATGCCCGGGAACAGTCCATCTTCTACGAGCAGTACTTC.

The chain recombines TRBV7-2 with TRBJ2-7; possibly TRBD2 for D (7 bases). V dropped 0 bases and J dropped 0 bases, with 9 bases sitting between them. The CDR3 has 15 amino acids. Germline-derived CDR1 and CDR2 are SGHTA and FQGNSA. The DNA of the CDR3 is TGTGCCAGCAGCTTAGCCGGGGGGCGCTCCTACGAGCAGTACTTC. It is translated as CASSLAGGRSYEQYF.

V and J are TRBV19 and TRBJ2-7; D may match TRBD1 or TRBD2 (5 bases each). V dropped 4 bases and J dropped 6 bases, with 7 bases sitting between them. The CDR3 runs to 11 residues. Germline lookup yields CDR1 LNHDA and CDR2 SQIVND (reference sequence). The CDR3: CASSTGLEQYF. The CDR3 DNA reads TGTGCCAGTAGTACGGGGCTCGAGCAGTACTTC.

The V call is TRBV4-3, the J call TRBJ2-1; tentative D call: TRBD2 (5 bases). The CDR3 runs 18 residues. V shed 5 bases and J shed 2 bases, with 22 bases lying between them. Germline V gene data show CDR1 as LGHNA and CDR2 as YSLEER. CDR3: CASSSLGRLPLAYNEQFF. DNA of the CDR3: TGCGCCAGCAGCTCATTAGGGCGACTACCCTTGGCCTACAATGAGCAGTTCTTC.

The CDR3 protein is CASSLHADYEQYF. For the CDR3, the DNA is TGTGCCAGCAGCTTACATGCAGACTACGAGCAGTACTTC. The chain employs TRBV7-3 and TRBJ2-7; D gene uncertain. CDR1 and CDR2 from the germline V gene are SGHTA and FQGTGA. This CDR3 has 13 amino acids. Trimming removed 2 bases from V and 3 bases from J, with 8 bases in between.

The rearrangement links TRBV19 to TRBJ1-1; the D is unclear. This CDR3 comprises 13 residues. V was clipped by 6 bases and J by 0 bases, with 8 bases between them. Germline V gives CDR1 LNHDA, CDR2 SQIVND (reference sequence). DNA of the CDR3: TGTGCCAGTAGCCATACCTTGAACACTGAAGCTTTCTTT. Translated, it gives CASSHTLNTEAFF. The full variable domain, its missing parts supplied by reference TRBV19 and TRBJ1-1, is DGGITQSPKYLFRKEGQNVTLSCEQNLNHDAMYWYRQDPGQGLRLIYYSQIVNDFQKGDIAEGYSVSREKKESFPLTVTSAQKNPTAFYLCASSHTLNTEAFFGQGTRLTVV.

This clone showed up just once. This chain joins TRBV7-9 and TRBJ2-2; 7 bases map to TRBD2. Looked up from germline, CDR1 is SEHNR and CDR2 is FQNEAQ (reference sequence). With V trimmed by 2 bases and J by 1 base, 10 bases remained unmatched. This CDR3 contains 18 residues. As DNA, the CDR3 is TGTGCCAGCAGCTTATCCCAAAGACTAGCCCTGAACACCGGGGAGCTGTTTTTT. Its protein product is CASSLSQRLALNTGELFF.

This clone was seen repeatedly, ten times or more. This sequence joins TRBV19 and TRBJ1-6, with D possibly being TRBD1 (5 bases). V shed 3 bases and J shed 10 bases, with 10 bases lying between them. The CDR3 extends over 13 amino acids. Germline values: CDR1 LNHDA, CDR2 SQIVND (reference sequence). The CDR3 DNA reads TGTGCCAGTAGTATTGGCGGGGGGTCACCCCTCCACTTT. It specifies CASSIGGGSPLHF.

The chain joins TRBV6-1 to TRBJ1-2; D is uncertain. Germline V gene sequence: CDR1 MNHNS, CDR2 SASEGT. The CDR3 covers 16 residues. V was shortened by 3 bases and J by 7 bases, with 21 bases between the two germline ends. The CDR3 nucleotides are TGTGCCAGCAGTGACGAGGCCGGCAGGCCGGGTGGTGGCTACACCTTC. Its protein is CASSDEAGRPGGGYTF.

This clone was seen only a few times. The chain uses TRBV5-6 and TRBJ2-1; 8 nucleotides agree with TRBD1. Germline V gene data show CDR1 as SGHDT and CDR2 as YYEEEE. V shed 4 bases and J 4 bases; nucleotides not matched to a gene: 10. The CDR3 sequence is 16 residues long. The CDR3 loop reads CASSPPDRDFYNEQFF. CDR3 bases: TGTGCCAGCAGCCCCCCGGACAGGGATTTTTACAATGAGCAGTTCTTC.

The V and J genes are TRBV7-9 and TRBJ2-3; D is unclear. CDR3 length equals 10 residues. Between the trimmed V and J ends, which lost 8 bases and 1 base, there was a span of 1 base. The germline V gene encodes CDR1 SEHNR and CDR2 FQNEAQ (reference sequence). As DNA, the CDR3 is TGTGCCAGCGGCACAGATACGCAGTATTTT. Encoded protein: CASGTDTQYF.

The chain is built from TRBV5-5 and TRBJ1-5, with D maybe TRBD1 (5 bases). The germline V gene encodes CDR1 SGHKS and CDR2 YYEKEE (reference sequence). Trimming removed 4 bases at V and 0 bases at J, with 11 bases between. The CDR3 sequence is 15 residues long. The CDR3, as DNA: TGTGCCAGCAGCACCGGGGGTTATAGCAATCAGCCCCAGCATTTT. This sequence encodes CASSTGGYSNQPQHF. The full variable domain, in which reference TRBV5-5 and TRBJ1-5 provide the parts outside the CDR3, is DAGVTQSPTHLIKTRGQQVTLRCSPISGHKSVSWYQQVLGQGPQFIFQYYEKEERGRGNFPDRFSARQFPNYSSELNVNALLLGDSALYLCASSTGGYSNQPQHFGDGTRLSIL.

The chain carries TRBV6-5 and TRBJ2-1; 7 bases are a match to TRBD1. Germline V CDR1 and CDR2: MNHEY, SVGAGI. The J segment lost 4 bases and the V segment lost 4 bases, leaving 10 bases of the junction unmatched. CDR3 length: 16 amino acids. The CDR3 region is CASSLSFMTGYNEQFF. Here the CDR3 DNA reads TGTGCCAGCAGTTTAAGTTTTATGACAGGGTACAATGAGCAGTTCTTC.

This sequence joins TRBV19 and TRBJ1-1; TRBD1 might be the D (6 bases). The CDR3 length is 13 residues. Germline loops: CDR1 LNHDA, CDR2 SQIVND (reference sequence). The V end lost 2 bases, the J end lost 7 bases, and 11 bases lay between the germline ends. In nucleotides, the CDR3 is TGTGCCAGTAGTATAAGGGGGGACCGTGAAGCTTTCTTT. It encodes CASSIRGDREAFF.

The CDR3 sequence: CASSSVGGYQETQYF. The CDR3 bases are TGTGCCAGCAGCTCCGTTGGGGGATATCAAGAGACCCAGTACTTC. The rearrangement links TRBV6-5 to TRBJ2-5; possibly TRBD1 or TRBD2 for D (5 bases each). The CDR3 covers 15 residues. The germline V gene has CDR1 MNHEY and CDR2 SVGAGI. Between the trimmed V and J ends, which lost 6 bases and 2 bases, there was a span of 16 bases.

The V gene is TRBV6-1, the J gene TRBJ2-1; D remains ambiguous. The ends were cut back, 6 bases at V and 2 bases at J, with 14 bases in the middle. From germline, CDR1 is MNHNS and CDR2 SASEGT. This CDR3 contains 15 residues. DNA for the CDR3: TGTGCCAGCAGCCCCCCGGACGAGCCCTACAATGAGCAGTTCTTC. Its translation: CASSPPDEPYNEQFF.

V is TRBV28 and J is TRBJ2-7; D possibly corresponds to TRBD1 (6 bases). Germline V lookup: CDR1 MDHEN, CDR2 SYDVKM. The CDR3 is 16 amino acids. V was cut by 6 bases and J by 4 bases, with 22 bases left in between. For the CDR3, the DNA is TGTGCCAGCAGGGGGATCGGACAGAGTTTGTTTTACGAGCAGTACTTC. Protein product: CASRGIGQSLFYEQYF.